The 21 T cell receptor beta chains presented below share a single source sample, sequenced in a study of blood T cells in healthy people across ages. Primed by a sample-barcoded 5' primer and a J-beta primer mix, a second PCR proceeded for about 7 to 11 cycles. One entry per CDR3 protein, called by TCRdb with MiXCR from the 5' RACE reads. The table has about 1,400,000 distinct CDR3 sequences, about 40% seen once. Material: blood. The receptors shown here come from a woman younger than 30 in good health.

J is TRBJ2-5 and V is TRBV12-3 or TRBV12-4, with 7 positions matching TRBD1. V lost 6 bases, J lost 5 bases, and 9 bases stayed unmatched. This CDR3 has 14 residues. Here the CDR3 DNA reads TGTGCCAGCAGCCCGACAGGGCCGGGGGAGACCCAGTACTTC. Amino acid sequence: CASSPTGPGETQYF.

The rearrangement links TRBV4-2 to TRBJ2-1, with D possibly being TRBD1 (5 bases). Germline-derived CDR1 and CDR2 are LGHNA and YNFKEQ. V was shortened by 5 bases and J by 10 bases, with 21 bases between the two germline ends. The CDR3 is made up of 15 amino acids. CDR3 DNA sequence: TGTGCCAGCAGCGAAGGAGAGTTAGGGGCACCCGAGCAGTTCTTC. It specifies CASSEGELGAPEQFF.

The chain joins TRBV20-1 to TRBJ2-5; 11 nucleotides line up with TRBD2. The closer fit of TRBJ2-7 to the DNA end suggests the J call may be wrong. CDR1 is DFQATT, CDR2 SNEGSKA, per germline (reference sequence). This CDR3 comprises 13 residues. CDR3: CSPSGGPSYEQYF. CDR3 in DNA: TGCAGCCCTAGCGGGGGGCCCTCCTACGAGCAGTACTTC.

This clonotype was found a few times. The V gene is TRBV27, the J gene TRBJ2-5; D may match TRBD1 or TRBD2 (5 bases each). Trimming removed 8 bases at V and 3 bases at J, with 16 bases between. Germline CDR1 MNHEY, CDR2 SMNVEV (reference sequence). The CDR3 contains 14 residues. CDR3 amino acids: CASRSRGREETQYF. The CDR3 nucleotides are TGTGCCAGCCGCTCGAGGGGACGCGAAGAGACCCAGTACTTC.

This clonotype is a singleton in its sample. This chain joins TRBV5-1 and TRBJ1-3, with a possible D match to TRBD1 (6 bases). Germline V gene lookup returns CDR1 SGHRS and CDR2 YFSETQ. CDR3 length equals 15 residues. V lost 0 bases, J lost 3 bases, and 10 bases lay in between. The CDR3 is CASSLEGGGGNTIYF. CDR3 nucleotide sequence: TGCGCCAGCAGCTTGGAAGGGGGTGGTGGAAACACCATATATTTT.

This clonotype was detected only a few times. The chain joins TRBV12-3 or TRBV12-4 to TRBJ2-7, with 12 bases aligning to TRBD2. This CDR3 has 17 residues. The J segment lost 5 bases and the V segment lost 3 bases, leaving 11 bases of the junction unmatched. Here the CDR3 DNA reads TGTGCCAGCAGTTTTTTCCCCTCTAGCGGGAGGGCGGACGAGCAGTACTTC. It translates to CASSFFPSSGRADEQYF.

This clonotype was seen a handful of times. CDR3 loop: CASRQGMYEQYF. In nucleotides, the CDR3 is TGTGCCTCCCGACAGGGGATGTACGAGCAGTACTTC. J is TRBJ2-7 and V is TRBV27; 8 nucleotides match TRBD1. The CDR3 sequence is 12 residues long. Germline V gene lookup returns CDR1 MNHEY and CDR2 SMNVEV (reference sequence). V lost 11 bases and J lost 4; bases outside the gene matches: 7.

This clonotype has only a few counts. The CDR3 sequence is CASSFGVAVETQYF. The CDR3 DNA reads as TGTGCCAGCAGCTTCGGGGTCGCGGTAGAGACCCAGTACTTC. The rearrangement links TRBV7-9 to TRBJ2-5, with D perhaps TRBD2 (5 bases). Germline V gene data show CDR1 as SEHNR and CDR2 as FQNEAQ (reference sequence). V shed 3 bases and J shed 4 bases, with 12 bases lying between them. CDR3 length: 14 amino acids.

This clonotype was picked up a small number of times. The rearrangement uses TRBV20-1 and TRBJ2-3; TRBD2 aligns across 9 bases. The germline CDR1 and CDR2 sequences are DFQATT and SNEGSKA (reference sequence). With V trimmed by 4 bases and J by 1 base, 9 bases remained unmatched. This CDR3 region has 16 residues. CDR3 nucleotides: TGCAGTGCTACTAGCGGGAATGGGGACGGCACAGATACGCAGTATTTT. This encodes CSATSGNGDGTDTQYF.

This clonotype was seen a handful of times. The chain carries TRBV20-1 and TRBJ2-7, with D tentatively TRBD2 (5 bases). V was cut by 0 bases and J by 0 bases, with 12 bases left in between. Per the germline V gene, CDR1 is DFQATT and CDR2 is SNEGSKA (reference sequence). The CDR3 totals 15 residues. CDR3 nucleotides: TGCAGTGCTAGAGAAGAGGGAAGTTACTCCTACGAGCAGTACTTC. Translation: CSAREEGSYSYEQYF.

This clonotype has just a few counts. This chain links TRBV2 with TRBJ2-5; D might be TRBD1 (5 bases). Germline V gives CDR1 SNHLY, CDR2 FYNNEI. Trimming removed 3 bases from V and 7 bases from J, with 12 bases in between. This CDR3 has 13 amino acids. Here the CDR3 DNA reads TGTGCCAGCAGTGAGGGGCCGCAGGGGACCCAGTACTTC. This encodes CASSEGPQGTQYF.

The J gene is TRBJ1-2, the V gene TRBV19; tentative D call: TRBD1 (6 bases). CDR1 is LNHDA and CDR2 is SQIVND in the germline V gene (reference sequence). Trimming took off 5 bases at V and 6 bases at J, with 19 bases between the two ends. The CDR3 sequence is 15 residues long. As DNA, the CDR3 is TGTGCCAGTAGTCTACAGGGAAAAGGTCTGAATGGCTACACCTTC. It yields the protein CASSLQGKGLNGYTF.

The CDR3 coding sequence is TGCAGTGCTAGGATGGACAGGGTAACCGGGGAGCTGTTTTTT. Its protein product is CSARMDRVTGELFF. The chain links TRBV20-1 to TRBJ2-2, with 8 bases identical to TRBD1. The trim removed 3 bases at V and 5 bases at J, leaving 5 bases unmatched. Germline assignment: CDR1 DFQATT and CDR2 SNEGSKA (reference sequence). The CDR3 sequence is 14 residues long.

This clonotype was counted between two and nine times. The V call is TRBV28, the J call TRBJ2-4; D is unresolved. Trimming removed 2 bases at V and 0 bases at J, with 14 bases between. The germline gives CDR1 MDHEN, CDR2 SYDVKM. There are 17 residues in the CDR3. The CDR3: CASSLERQAVAKNIQYF. In DNA, the CDR3 is TGTGCCAGCAGTTTAGAGAGGCAGGCAGTAGCCAAAAACATTCAGTACTTC.

This clonotype has more than one count but fewer than ten. V gene TRBV20-1 combines with J gene TRBJ2-3; D is possibly TRBD2 (6 bases). The CDR3 extends over 16 amino acids. V was shortened by 0 bases and J by 6 bases, with 19 bases between the two germline ends. Germline CDR1 DFQATT, CDR2 SNEGSKA (reference sequence). CDR3 residues: CSARDRGLQPRDTQYF. The DNA of the CDR3 is TGCAGTGCTAGAGATAGGGGACTCCAACCCAGGGATACGCAGTATTTT.

A word on this clonotype: Just one base apart from a much larger clone, this may be a read error. The genes are TRBV20-1 and TRBJ2-1, with TRBD2 identical over 12 bases. From germline, CDR1 is DFQATT and CDR2 SNEGSKA (reference sequence). The CDR3 has 16 amino acids. The CDR3 DNA reads TGCAGTGCCATACGGACTAGCGGGGAACCCTACAATGGGCAGTTCTTC. Amino acids: CSAIRTSGEPYNGQFF.

This clonotype has only a few counts. The chain is built from TRBV11-2 and TRBJ1-2; D gene uncertain. V lost 4 bases and J 6 bases, leaving 15 bases between the germline ends. Germline CDR1 SGHAT, CDR2 FQNNGV. CDR3 length equals 14 residues. CDR3 loop: CASSSGGGEHGYTF. CDR3 coding DNA: TGTGCCAGCAGCTCGGGCGGTGGTGAACATGGCTACACCTTC.

The CDR3 spells CASSPQSPDAMGPLHF. The CDR3 bases are TGTGCCAGCTCACCCCAAAGCCCCGATGCGATGGGACCCCTCCACTTT. J is TRBJ1-6 and V is TRBV18; D call uncertain. Trimming stripped 3 bases from V and 12 bases from J, with 21 bases between. Germline assignment: CDR1 KGHSH and CDR2 LQKENI. CDR3 size: 16 residues.

This rearrangement joins TRBV20-1 to TRBJ2-3; no reliable D call. The CDR3 is 15 residues long. The ends were cut back, 2 bases at V and 0 bases at J, with 12 bases in the middle. CDR1 DFQATT and CDR2 SNEGSKA come from the germline V gene (reference sequence). The CDR3 DNA reads as TGCAGTGCTAGAAGGACCGTCACAAGCACAGATACGCAGTATTTT. Its translation is CSARRTVTSTDTQYF.

This clonotype was found once. The chain has TRBV14 and TRBJ2-7, with a tentative D call TRBD2 (5 bases). The CDR3 is made up of 16 amino acids. Trimming shortened V by 0 bases and J by 0 bases, and 12 bases separated the two germline ends. Germline CDR1 is SGHDN and CDR2 is FVKESK. CDR3: CASSQEYRGASYEQYF. CDR3 DNA sequence: TGTGCCAGCAGCCAAGAGTATCGGGGTGCCTCCTACGAGCAGTACTTC.

V usage is TRBV10-3 and J usage is TRBJ1-1; D call uncertain. The CDR3 loop spans 14 amino acids. With 3 bases removed from V and 6 bases from J, the gap between germline ends came to 14 bases. Germline V gives CDR1 ENHRY, CDR2 SYGVKD. CDR3 loop: CAISEEGTWSEAFF. For the CDR3, the DNA is TGTGCCATCAGTGAAGAGGGAACCTGGTCTGAAGCTTTCTTT.